Reported below is one TCR beta chain. This record comes from a study of T cell repertoires in ileal Crohn's disease. In the study overall: Patients had a median approximately 7.2-year disease duration, and roughly 32% were active smokers. About half received postoperative treatment, some ten with thiopurines and under 20 anti-TNF.

The method was immunoSEQ multiplex PCR; TCRdb's version includes in-frame clones alone and lacks a portion of them. There are tens of thousands of clones in the sample; roughly 81% occur only once, and around 5.6% lies in the top ten. The CDR3 totals 15 residues. With 0 bases removed from V and 4 bases from J, the gap between germline ends came to 12 bases. Germline lookup yields CDR1 MRHNA and CDR2 SNTAGT. The specimen sequenced was ileal tissue. The clonotype comes from an adult with Crohn's disease. V and J are TRBV6-4 and TRBJ1-1, with D possibly being TRBD1 (5 bases). The CDR3 loop is CASSDSNRFGTEAFF. The CDR3 DNA reads TGTGCCAGCAGTGACTCGAACAGGTTTGGCACTGAAGCTTTCTTT.